The subject of this entry is one T cell receptor (beta chain). The sample originates from a study of blood T cell repertoires in COVID-19. The wider study: PBMCs, B-cell-depleted T cells, or T cells were the source of the cDNA or gDNA that made up the material.

All enrollees were about 18 to 89 years old and from approximately 24 US areas. Either two negative PCRs, clearance, or symptom resolution qualified Cohort 3 donors as recovered. Original methodology: Reference gene primer amplification gave nucleated cell count estimates. Produced via immunoSEQ multiplex PCR; TCRdb's table is partial and in-frame only. That table gives V, J and clone size, and the DNA gave D and trimming. The profile covers 150,000 to 200,000 clones, with roughly 83% appearing a single time and 10% to 15% taken by the ten largest. There are 14 residues in the CDR3. Germline V lookup: CDR1 SEHNR, CDR2 FQNEAQ (reference sequence). Between the trimmed V and J ends, which lost 0 bases and 2 bases, there was a span of 7 bases.

This TCR derives from an older woman who had recovered from COVID-19. The J gene is TRBJ1-2, the V gene TRBV7-9; TRBD1 might be the D (6 bases). The specimen sequenced was PBMCs or T cells enriched from blood (not recorded which). The CDR3 region is CASSLAGGNYGYTF. The CDR3 DNA sequence: TGTGCCAGCAGCTTAGCTGGGGGCAACTATGGCTACACCTTC.